This TCR beta chain was identified during a study of T cells after yellow fever vaccination. On the study more broadly: When fractions had low cell numbers, they were prepared with SMART-Seq v4 Ultra Low Input.

UMIs were added to TCR cDNA along with a universal primer site when it was made by 5'RACE template switching. TCRdb used MiXCR to reprocess the 5' RACE reads, holding one entry per CDR3 protein. The sample has about 500,000 distinct CDR3 sequences; 17% are singletons. The CDR3 is made up of 14 amino acids. With 6 bases clipped from V and 7 bases from J, the junction kept 9 bases outside the gene matches. CDR1 DFQATT and CDR2 SNEGSKA come from the germline V gene (reference sequence). This chain connects TRBV20-1 to TRBJ1-6; 7 nucleotides match TRBD1. The sequence derives from a man between 18 and 29 years old who received the YFV17D yellow fever vaccine. The source was PBMCs, collected 5 days after the first yellow fever vaccination. CDR3 in DNA: TGCAGTGCCCGGGAGAACAGGGGAAATTCACCCCTCCACTTT. It yields the protein CSARENRGNSPLHF.